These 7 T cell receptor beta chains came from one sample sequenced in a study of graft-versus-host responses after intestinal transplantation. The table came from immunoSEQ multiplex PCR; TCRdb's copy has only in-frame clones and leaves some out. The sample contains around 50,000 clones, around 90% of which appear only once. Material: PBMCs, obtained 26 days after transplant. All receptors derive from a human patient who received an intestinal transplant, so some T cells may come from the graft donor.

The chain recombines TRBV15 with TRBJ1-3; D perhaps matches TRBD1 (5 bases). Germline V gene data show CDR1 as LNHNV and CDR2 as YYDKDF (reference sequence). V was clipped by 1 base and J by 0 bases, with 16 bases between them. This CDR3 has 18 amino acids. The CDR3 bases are TGTGCCACCAGCAGAGTCCCCAGGGCCCTGAGCTCTGGAAACACCATATATTTT. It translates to CATSRVPRALSSGNTIYF.

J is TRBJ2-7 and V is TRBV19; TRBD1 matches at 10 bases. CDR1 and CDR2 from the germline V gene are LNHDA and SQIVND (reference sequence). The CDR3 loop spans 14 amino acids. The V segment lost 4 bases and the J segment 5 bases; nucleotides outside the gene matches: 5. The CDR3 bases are TGTGCCAGTAGTACTCGACAGGGGGCCGACGAGCAGTACTTC. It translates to CASSTRQGADEQYF.

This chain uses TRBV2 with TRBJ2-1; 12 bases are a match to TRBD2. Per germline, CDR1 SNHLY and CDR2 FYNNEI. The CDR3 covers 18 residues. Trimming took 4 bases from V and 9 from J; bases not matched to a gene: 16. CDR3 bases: TGTGCCAGCAGTGGCCAACTAGCGGGGGGTTTGTCGGCCGGTGAGCAGTTCTTC. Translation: CASSGQLAGGLSAGEQFF.

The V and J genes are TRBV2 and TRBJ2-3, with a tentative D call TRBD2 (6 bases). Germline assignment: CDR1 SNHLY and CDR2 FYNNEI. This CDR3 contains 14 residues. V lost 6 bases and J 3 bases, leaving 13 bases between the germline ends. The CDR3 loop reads CASSLPGRTDTQYF. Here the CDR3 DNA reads TGTGCCAGCAGCCTGCCCGGGAGAACAGATACGCAGTATTTT.

Written as DNA, the CDR3 is TGTGCCAGCAGTTACGACAGCATGTCAGCCCAGCATTTT. It encodes CASSYDSMSAQHF. The rearrangement uses TRBV6-5 and TRBJ1-5; maybe TRBD1 (5 bases). The CDR3 has 13 residues. The germline V gene has CDR1 MNHEY and CDR2 SVGAGI. V was shortened by 2 bases and J by 11 bases, with 13 bases between the two germline ends.

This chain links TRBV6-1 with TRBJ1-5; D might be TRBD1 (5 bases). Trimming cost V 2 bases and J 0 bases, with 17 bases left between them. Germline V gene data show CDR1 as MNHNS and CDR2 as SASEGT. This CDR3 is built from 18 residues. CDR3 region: CASSEWAGRAYSNQPQHF. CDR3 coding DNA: TGTGCCAGCAGTGAATGGGCAGGGAGGGCTTATAGCAATCAGCCCCAGCATTTT.

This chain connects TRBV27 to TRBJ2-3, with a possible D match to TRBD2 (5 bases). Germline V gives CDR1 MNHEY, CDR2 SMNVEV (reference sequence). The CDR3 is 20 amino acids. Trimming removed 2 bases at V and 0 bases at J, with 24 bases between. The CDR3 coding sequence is TGTGCCAGCAGTTTACTTCTCGAACCCCCGGGATCCTCTAGCACAGATACGCAGTATTTT. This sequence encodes CASSLLLEPPGSSSTDTQYF.